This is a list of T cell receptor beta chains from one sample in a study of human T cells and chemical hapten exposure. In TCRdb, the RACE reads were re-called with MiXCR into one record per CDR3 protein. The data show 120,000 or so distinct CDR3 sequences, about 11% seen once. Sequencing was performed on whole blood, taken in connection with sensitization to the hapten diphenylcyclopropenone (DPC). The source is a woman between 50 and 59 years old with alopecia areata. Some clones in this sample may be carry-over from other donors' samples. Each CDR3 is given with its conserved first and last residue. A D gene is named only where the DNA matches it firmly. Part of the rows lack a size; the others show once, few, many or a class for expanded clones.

DNA: TGTGCCAGCAGCCGGGACAACAGCAATCAGCCCCAGCATTTT; CDR3: CASSRDNSNQPQHF; J: TRBJ1-5; D: -; length: 14; V: TRBV12-3/TRBV12-4; size: many
DNA: TGCAGCGTTATGACCCAGGGGATCTACGAGCAGTACTTC; CDR3: CSVMTQGIYEQYF; J: TRBJ2-7; D: -; length: 13; V: TRBV29-1; size: -
DNA: TGCAGCGTGCCCGACATGAGGGGGCATAGCTATGGCTACACCTTC; CDR3: CSVPDMRGHSYGYTF; J: TRBJ1-2; D: TRBD1; length: 15; V: TRBV29-1; size: -
DNA: TGTGCCAGCAGTTACGGCAGCCTTGGGGAGCAGTACTTC; CDR3: CASSYGSLGEQYF; J: TRBJ2-7; D: -; length: 13; V: TRBV6-2/TRBV6-3; size: many
DNA: TGTGCCAGCAGCTTAGTGGGGGCAATAGGAAACATTCAGTACTTC; CDR3: CASSLVGAIGNIQYF; J: TRBJ2-4; D: -; length: 15; V: TRBV7-2; size: many
DNA: TGCGCCAGCAGCCAAGACAGGTTCTACAATGAGCAGTTCTTC; CDR3: CASSQDRFYNEQFF; J: TRBJ2-1; D: -; length: 14; V: TRBV4-1; size: -
DNA: TGCAGTGCTAGAGAGGACAGGGGACTCACTGAAGCTTTCTTT; CDR3: CSAREDRGLTEAFF; J: TRBJ1-1; D: TRBD1; length: 14; V: TRBV20-1; size: -
DNA: TGTGCCAGCTTTCTAGGGGTGGGCACTGAAGCTTTCTTT; CDR3: CASFLGVGTEAFF; J: TRBJ1-1; D: -; length: 13; V: TRBV18; size: many
DNA: TGTGCCAGCAGCTCGGGACAGAGGTTGGAGCAGTTCTTC; CDR3: CASSSGQRLEQFF; J: TRBJ2-1; D: TRBD1; length: 13; V: TRBV6-2/TRBV6-3; size: -
DNA: TGTGCCAGCAGCTTAGTGGACTCACGCGAGGATGAAAAACTGTTTTTT; CDR3: CASSLVDSREDEKLFF; J: TRBJ1-4; D: -; length: 16; V: TRBV7-9; size: few
DNA: TGTGCCAGCAACCTGGGGGGACAGGGTGTTGAGCAGTTCTTC; CDR3: CASNLGGQGVEQFF; J: TRBJ2-1; D: TRBD1; length: 14; V: TRBV6-2/TRBV6-3; size: few
DNA: TGTGCCAGCACCCCCGTTGAGGGTTACGAGCAGTACTTC; CDR3: CASTPVEGYEQYF; J: TRBJ2-7; D: -; length: 13; V: TRBV28; size: -
DNA: TGTGCCACCAGGATCGGGGCCGCCTACGAGCAGTACTTC; CDR3: CATRIGAAYEQYF; J: TRBJ2-7; D: -; length: 13; V: TRBV24-1; size: -
DNA: TGCGCCAGCAGTGACGGACCCTACGAGCAGTACTTC; CDR3: CASSDGPYEQYF; J: TRBJ2-7; D: -; length: 12; V: TRBV10-1; size: many
DNA: TGTGCCAGCACCTTCGCGGCCGAAGATTACAATGAGCAGTTCTTC; CDR3: CASTFAAEDYNEQFF; J: TRBJ2-1; D: -; length: 15; V: TRBV9; size: -
DNA: TGTGCCAGCAGCTTGTGGTCAGATACGCAGTATTTT; CDR3: CASSLWSDTQYF; J: TRBJ2-3; D: -; length: 12; V: TRBV5-4; size: many
DNA: TGTGCCAGCAGTCTGACAGGGAGGAGTTACTTC; CDR3: CASSLTGRSYF; J: TRBJ2-7; D: -; length: 11; V: TRBV28; size: -
DNA: TGCGCCAGCAGCGGGGGACAGCCCAGAGCCTATGGCTACACCTTC; CDR3: CASSGGQPRAYGYTF; J: TRBJ1-2; D: TRBD1; length: 15; V: TRBV5-1; size: -
DNA: TGTGCCAGTGCACTGACCCAGGGTGAAAAACTGTTTTTT; CDR3: CASALTQGEKLFF; J: TRBJ1-4; D: -; length: 13; V: TRBV10-3; size: many
DNA: TGTGCCAGCAGTCCCACCTCAGGGGACTACGAGCAGTACTTC; CDR3: CASSPTSGDYEQYF; J: TRBJ2-7; D: -; length: 14; V: TRBV27; size: -
DNA: TGTGCCAGTAGTGGAACTAGCGGGGGACTCACAGATACGCAGTATTTT; CDR3: CASSGTSGGLTDTQYF; J: TRBJ2-3; D: TRBD2; length: 16; V: TRBV19; size: -
DNA: TGTGCCAGCAGCACGACAGCCGGAGGTGGAGATACGCAGTATTTT; CDR3: CASSTTAGGGDTQYF; J: TRBJ2-3; D: -; length: 15; V: TRBV7-9; size: few
DNA: TGTGCCAGCACCCCGGGACAGGGTGACTATGGCTACACCTTC; CDR3: CASTPGQGDYGYTF; J: TRBJ1-2; D: TRBD1; length: 14; V: TRBV9; size: -
DNA: TGTGCCAGCAGCTTAGAACTCACAGATACGCAGTATTTT; CDR3: CASSLELTDTQYF; J: TRBJ2-3; D: -; length: 13; V: TRBV7-2; size: few
DNA: TGTGCCAGCAGTCCTATCCCACTAGCGGGGGGGCCCGACGAGCAGTTCTTC; CDR3: CASSPIPLAGGPDEQFF; J: TRBJ2-1; D: TRBD2; length: 17; V: TRBV12-3/TRBV12-4; size: -
DNA: TGTGCCAGCAATTGGGGGGCGAACTATGGCTACACCTTC; CDR3: CASNWGANYGYTF; J: TRBJ1-2; D: -; length: 13; V: TRBV7-2; size: -
DNA: TGTGCCAGCTCACCGACGGTCAGGGGGGTCACTGAGCAGTTCTTC; CDR3: CASSPTVRGVTEQFF; J: TRBJ2-1; D: -; length: 15; V: TRBV18; size: -
DNA: TGTGCCATCAGTGAGTCGGTAGGGAACGAGCAGTACTTC; CDR3: CAISESVGNEQYF; J: TRBJ2-7; D: -; length: 13; V: TRBV10-3; size: few
DNA: TGTGCCAGCAGTTTATCGGAGAGGGCCGGTTCACCCCTCCACTTT; CDR3: CASSLSERAGSPLHF; J: TRBJ1-6; D: -; length: 15; V: TRBV27; size: few
DNA: TGCAGCGTTGCACTAAGGACAGGGGGCGGCGAGCAGTACTTC; CDR3: CSVALRTGGGEQYF; J: TRBJ2-7; D: TRBD1; length: 14; V: TRBV29-1; size: -
DNA: TGTGCCAGCAGTTTGGGAGACACCGGGGAGCTGTTTTTT; CDR3: CASSLGDTGELFF; J: TRBJ2-2; D: -; length: 13; V: TRBV12-3/TRBV12-4; size: few
DNA: TGTGCCAGCAGTTTAACAGGGGGGGACATTCAGTACTTC; CDR3: CASSLTGGDIQYF; J: TRBJ2-4; D: -; length: 13; V: TRBV12-3/TRBV12-4; size: many
DNA: TGTGCCAGCAGCTCCTACCGGGGACTAGCAGGCACAGATACGCAGTATTTT; CDR3: CASSSYRGLAGTDTQYF; J: TRBJ2-3; D: TRBD2; length: 17; V: TRBV11-2; size: many
DNA: TGTGCCGGCCGTCCTGGCCCAGAGACTTCTTCACCCCTCCACTTT; CDR3: CAGRPGPETSSPLHF; J: TRBJ1-6; D: -; length: 15; V: TRBV6-5; size: once
DNA: TGTGCCAGCTCAGCAGGCTCGGGACCGGCTCACGCAGATACGCAGTATTTT; CDR3: CASSAGSGPAHADTQYF; J: TRBJ2-3; D: -; length: 17; V: TRBV18; size: -
DNA: TGCAGCGGGGCTAACCAGGGGGAAAAACTGTTTTTT; CDR3: CSGANQGEKLFF; J: TRBJ1-4; D: -; length: 12; V: TRBV29-1; size: few
DNA: TGTGCCAGCAGAAATCGGGGGTCTAGCACAGATACGCAGTATTTT; CDR3: CASRNRGSSTDTQYF; J: TRBJ2-3; D: -; length: 15; V: TRBV7-8; size: few
DNA: TGTGCCAGCAGCCAAACTCAGACCGGGGAGCTGTTTTTT; CDR3: CASSQTQTGELFF; J: TRBJ2-2; D: -; length: 13; V: TRBV3-1; size: -
DNA: TGTGCCAGCAGTCAGACAGGGATTGCTGATTCACCCCTCCACTTT; CDR3: CASSQTGIADSPLHF; J: TRBJ1-6; D: TRBD1; length: 15; V: TRBV14; size: few
DNA: TGTGCCAGCAGTTTGGGCTGGGTGGAGTTCTTC; CDR3: CASSLGWVEFF; J: TRBJ2-1; D: -; length: 11; V: TRBV6-2/TRBV6-3; size: many
DNA: TGTGCCAGCAGTTCACTAGCGGGGGTCTACAATGAGCAGTTCTTC; CDR3: CASSSLAGVYNEQFF; J: TRBJ2-1; D: TRBD2; length: 15; V: TRBV6-5; size: many
DNA: TGTGCCAGCAGCCTACGTCCGGGACAGGGGAACACCGGGGAGCTGTTTTTT; CDR3: CASSLRPGQGNTGELFF; J: TRBJ2-2; D: TRBD1; length: 17; V: TRBV7-2; size: -
DNA: TGCAGTGTGAGCTCTGGAAACACCATATATTTT; CDR3: CSVSSGNTIYF; J: TRBJ1-3; D: -; length: 11; V: TRBV20-1; size: -
DNA: TGTGCCAGCAGTTTGTTATCCAGCGGGGATACGCAGTATTTT; CDR3: CASSLLSSGDTQYF; J: TRBJ2-3; D: -; length: 14; V: TRBV27; size: -
DNA: TGTGCCAGCAGACCGATGTCAGCTCTGAACACTGAAGCTTTCTTT; CDR3: CASRPMSALNTEAFF; J: TRBJ1-1; D: -; length: 15; V: TRBV28; size: -
DNA: TGTGCCAGCAGTTACTCGAAGTCGAGCTCTGGAAACACCATATATTTT; CDR3: CASSYSKSSSGNTIYF; J: TRBJ1-3; D: -; length: 16; V: TRBV6-5; size: -